A single sample is the source of the 27 T cell receptor beta chains below, sequenced in a study of blood T cell repertoires in COVID-19. Sequencing was performed with immunoSEQ multiplex PCR; in TCRdb, only in-frame clones are kept and a portion is missing. The sample comprises roughly 51,000 clones, 80% to 90% of which are singletons, and roughly 2.9% rests with the top ten. What was sequenced was peripheral blood. All receptors come from a woman at least 80 years old with acute or convalescent COVID-19.

The J gene is TRBJ1-2, the V gene TRBV30, with TRBD1 matching over 7 bases. The V segment lost 2 bases and the J segment 2 bases; nucleotides outside the gene matches: 2. Germline-derived CDR1 and CDR2 are GTSNPN and SVGIG (reference sequence). This CDR3 comprises 13 residues. The CDR3 region is CAWSTGVNYGYTF. The CDR3 DNA is TGTGCCTGGAGTACAGGGGTGAACTATGGCTACACCTTC.

The chain carries TRBV29-1 and TRBJ1-1; weak D call: TRBD1 (5 bases). Trimming pared 4 bases from V and 6 bases from J, leaving 12 bases between. The CDR3 runs 12 residues. Per the germline V gene, CDR1 is SQVTM and CDR2 is ANQGSEA. CDR3 sequence: CSVAGRAPEAFF. CDR3 nucleotide sequence: TGCAGCGTTGCGGGCAGGGCCCCTGAAGCTTTCTTT.

CDR3 region: CASSRGDRTNEKLFF. The CDR3 bases are TGTGCCAGCAGCAGGGGGGACAGAACTAATGAAAAACTGTTTTTT. The rearrangement joins TRBV7-2 to TRBJ1-4, with 7 positions matching TRBD1. With 5 bases clipped from V and 1 base from J, the junction kept 4 bases outside the gene matches. Germline V lookup: CDR1 SGHTA, CDR2 FQGNSA. The CDR3 totals 15 residues.

The chain has TRBV5-1 and TRBJ1-2; TRBD1 might be the D (6 bases). This CDR3 is built from 15 residues. Germline loops: CDR1 SGHRS, CDR2 YFSETQ. Trimming removed 4 bases at V and 3 bases at J, with 16 bases between. CDR3 nucleotide sequence: TGCGCCAGCAGCCCCGGGACACCCGCGGACTATGGCTACACCTTC. Amino acids: CASSPGTPADYGYTF.

The chain links TRBV4-1 to TRBJ1-4, with D possibly being TRBD1 (5 bases). The CDR3 totals 14 residues. Trimming stripped 7 bases from V and 1 base from J, with 10 bases between. Looked up from germline, CDR1 is MGHRA and CDR2 is YSYEKL. The CDR3 nucleotides read TGCGCCAGCACCCCACAGGAAACTAATGAAAAACTGTTTTTT. It encodes CASTPQETNEKLFF.

The J gene is TRBJ2-1, the V gene TRBV7-2; perhaps TRBD2 as D (6 bases). The CDR3 length is 12 residues. Trimming took off 5 bases at V and 11 bases at J, with 13 bases between the two ends. In germline, CDR1 is SGHTA, CDR2 FQGNSA. CDR3 region: CASSLGEAQQFF. For the CDR3, the DNA is TGTGCCAGCAGCCTAGGGGAGGCCCAGCAGTTCTTC.

This chain joins TRBV27 and TRBJ2-3; 7 bases map to TRBD1. Looked up from germline, CDR1 is MNHEY and CDR2 is SMNVEV (reference sequence). The CDR3 has 15 residues. Trimming cost V 3 bases and J 1 base; bases outside gene matches: 4. The CDR3 reads CASSFIDRGTDTQYF. In nucleotides, the CDR3 is TGTGCCAGCAGTTTTATCGACAGGGGCACAGATACGCAGTATTTT.

The gene calls are TRBV9 and TRBJ1-4, with D possibly TRBD1 on 6 matching bases. Germline lookup yields CDR1 SGDLS and CDR2 YYNGEE. This CDR3 is built from 14 residues. Trimming shortened V by 0 bases and J by 7 bases, and 10 bases separated the two germline ends. The CDR3 coding sequence is TGTGCCAGCAGCGTAGGGCAGGGGAGTGAAAAACTGTTTTTT. Translation: CASSVGQGSEKLFF. Combining the CDR3 with reference TRBV9 and TRBJ1-4 gives the whole variable domain DSGVTQTPKHLITATGQRVTLRCSPRSGDLSVYWYQQSLDQGLQFLIQYYNGEERAKGNILERFSAQQFPDLHSELNLSSLELGDSALYFCASSVGQGSEKLFFGSGTQLSVL.

The CDR3 sequence is CASRHGQGKAFF. CDR3 bases: TGTGCCAGCAGACATGGACAGGGGAAAGCTTTCTTT. The chain recombines TRBV3-1 (or the pseudogene TRBV3-2) with TRBJ1-1; the match to TRBD1 covers 9 bases. The V gene end was trimmed by 6 bases and the J gene end by 9 bases; junction bases not matched to a gene: 5. The CDR3 contains 12 residues. Germline assignment: CDR1 LGHDT and CDR2 YNNKEL (reference sequence).

The rearrangement links TRBV2 to TRBJ2-2, with 7 bases identical to TRBD1. With 5 bases clipped from V and 2 bases from J, the junction kept 5 bases outside the gene matches. Germline assignment: CDR1 SNHLY and CDR2 FYNNEI. The CDR3 is 15 residues long. This CDR3 reads CASSLGTANTGELFF. The CDR3 bases are TGTGCCAGCAGTCTCGGGACAGCAAACACCGGGGAGCTGTTTTTT.

This rearrangement joins TRBV27 to TRBJ2-1, with 10 bases fitting TRBD2. Germline CDR1 MNHEY, CDR2 SMNVEV (reference sequence). V trimming: 4 bases; J trimming: 8 bases; junction bases outside the gene matches: 8. The CDR3 covers 15 residues. The CDR3 region is CASSWETSGSYEQFF. Here the CDR3 DNA reads TGTGCCAGCAGTTGGGAGACTAGCGGGTCCTATGAGCAGTTCTTC.

This clone was seen more than once but under ten times. The CDR3 here is CSAVGTGFPNYGYTF. The CDR3 region has the DNA TGCAGCGCCGTGGGGACAGGGTTCCCTAACTATGGCTACACCTTC. The chain has TRBV29-1 and TRBJ1-2; TRBD1 aligns across 9 bases. The V gene end was trimmed by 7 bases and the J gene end by 0 bases; junction bases not matched to a gene: 9. The CDR3 spans 15 residues. CDR1 and CDR2 (germline): SQVTM, ANQGSEA.

V usage is TRBV7-8 and J usage is TRBJ1-3; 8 bases align to TRBD1. After removal of 5 bases from V and 3 bases from J, the junction contained 6 bases not matched to a gene. The CDR3 is made up of 15 amino acids. Germline V CDR1 and CDR2: SGHVS, FQNEAQ. As DNA, the CDR3 is TGTGCCAGCAGCCGAGACAGGGGAGGTGGAAACACCATATATTTT. Translation gives CASSRDRGGGNTIYF.

The genes are TRBV14 and TRBJ2-5; tentative D call: TRBD2 (5 bases). Trimming cost V 4 bases and J 5 bases, with 23 bases left between them. The CDR3 is 17 amino acids. Germline-derived CDR1 and CDR2 are SGHDN and FVKESK. CDR3 in DNA: TGTGCCAGCAGCCCTCTCGGGCTAGTCGGAGGTGGCGAGACCCAGTACTTC. It is translated as CASSPLGLVGGGETQYF.

The genes are TRBV2 and TRBJ1-3, with TRBD1 as a possible D gene (6 bases). Trimming stripped 10 bases from V and 0 bases from J, with 16 bases between. CDR1 and CDR2 (germline): SNHLY, FYNNEI. This CDR3 has 15 residues. The CDR3 coding sequence is TGTGCCACCACCTCCGGACAGTCCTCTGGAAACACCATATATTTT. Translation: CATTSGQSSGNTIYF.

The gene calls are TRBV3-1 (or the pseudogene TRBV3-2) and TRBJ2-3; possible D gene TRBD2, 7 bases. The CDR3 spans 17 residues. CDR1 LGHDT and CDR2 YNNKEL come from the germline V gene (reference sequence). The V gene lost 0 bases and the J gene lost 0 bases, with 13 bases spanning the gap. The CDR3 region is CASSQEGRGLSTDTQYF. The CDR3 DNA is TGTGCCAGCAGCCAAGAGGGGCGGGGGCTTAGCACAGATACGCAGTATTTT.

The chain recombines TRBV13 with TRBJ2-4; D might be TRBD2 (7 bases). Trimming left V 5 bases short and J 3 bases short, with 17 bases between. The CDR3 has 16 residues. The germline CDR1 and CDR2 sequences are PRHDT and FYEKMQ (reference sequence). The chain's CDR3 is CASSRSGGAHKNIQYF. Here the CDR3 DNA reads TGTGCCAGCAGCCGATCTGGGGGGGCCCACAAAAACATTCAGTACTTC.

The chain links TRBV7-8 to TRBJ1-5; D is uncertain. Germline assignment: CDR1 SGHVS and CDR2 FQNEAQ. The CDR3 consists of 14 residues. The V end was cut by 5 bases, the J end by 6 bases, with 14 bases between. Here the CDR3 DNA reads TGTGCCAGCAGCCCGCGAATCTCTCCTCAGCCCCAGCATTTT. Protein product: CASSPRISPQPQHF.

V usage is TRBV5-1 and J usage is TRBJ2-2; 11 bases are a match to TRBD2. CDR3 length equals 16 residues. Unmatched junction bases numbered 2, after V lost 0 bases and J lost 4 bases. CDR1 is SGHRS and CDR2 is YFSETQ in the germline V gene. The CDR3, as DNA: TGCGCCAGCAGCTTGGATAGCGGGGGGGCCACCGGGGAGCTGTTTTTT. It encodes CASSLDSGGATGELFF.

V and J are TRBV30 and TRBJ1-2; 10 positions agree with TRBD1. Unmatched junction bases numbered 5, after V lost 3 bases and J lost 4 bases. CDR3 size: 14 residues. In germline, CDR1 is GTSNPN, CDR2 SVGIG (reference sequence). Written as DNA, the CDR3 is TGTGCCTGGAGCGGGACAGGGGTCTTCTATGGCTACACCTTC. It specifies CAWSGTGVFYGYTF.

Here the CDR3 reads CASSVGDSPLHF. DNA of the CDR3: TGTGCCAGCAGTGTAGGGGATTCACCCCTCCACTTT. The genes are TRBV2 and TRBJ1-6, with TRBD1 as a possible D gene (5 bases). Germline values: CDR1 SNHLY, CDR2 FYNNEI. The CDR3 has 12 amino acids. V was clipped by 4 bases and J by 8 bases, with 6 bases between them. Looking up the rest from reference TRBV2 and TRBJ1-6 gives the full variable domain: EPEVTQTPSHQVTQMGQEVILRCVPISNHLYFYWYRQILGQKVEFLVSFYNNEISEKSEIFDDQFSVERPDGSNFTLKIRSTKLEDSAMYFCASSVGDSPLHFGNGTRLTVT.

V usage is TRBV6-5 and J usage is TRBJ1-6, with TRBD1 as a possible D gene (5 bases). V shed 6 bases and J shed 10 bases, with 19 bases lying between them. The CDR3 loop spans 15 amino acids. Germline-derived CDR1 and CDR2 are MNHEY and SVGAGI. CDR3 nucleotide sequence: TGTGCCAGCAGCCGCGGACACCCAACCGGCTCACCCCTCCACTTT. Translated: CASSRGHPTGSPLHF.

The chain has TRBV7-9 and TRBJ1-1, with D tentatively TRBD1 (5 bases). The CDR3 totals 16 residues. Trimming pared 2 bases from V and 3 bases from J, leaving 16 bases between. Germline lookup yields CDR1 SEHNR and CDR2 FQNEAQ (reference sequence). CDR3 protein: CASSLRGHGGDTEAFF. The CDR3 nucleotides read TGTGCCAGCAGCTTACGGGGCCACGGAGGGGACACTGAAGCTTTCTTT.

This clone was recorded a few times. This chain links TRBV11-2 with TRBJ1-3; TRBD1 might be the D (6 bases). This CDR3 spans 15 amino acids. CDR1 and CDR2 (germline): SGHAT, FQNNGV. V dropped 5 bases and J dropped 3 bases, with 14 bases sitting between them. The CDR3 protein is CASSPWGGIGNTIYF. The CDR3 coding sequence is TGTGCCAGCAGCCCGTGGGGGGGCATTGGAAACACCATATATTTT.

The chain employs TRBV19 and TRBJ1-2; D remains ambiguous. The V gene's germline CDR1 is LNHDA and CDR2 SQIVND (reference sequence). V lost 0 bases, J lost 2 bases, and 10 bases lay in between. This CDR3 is 15 amino acids long. This CDR3 reads CASSIDTAANYGYTF. The CDR3 DNA is TGTGCCAGTAGTATAGATACGGCGGCGAACTATGGCTACACCTTC.

V is TRBV29-1 and J is TRBJ2-3; 9 nucleotides line up with TRBD1. This CDR3 contains 14 residues. Per the germline V gene, CDR1 is SQVTM and CDR2 is ANQGSEA. V dropped 4 bases and J dropped 2; count of bases not matched to a gene: 4. The CDR3 DNA follows: TGCAGCGTTGCGGACAGGGGACCCACAGATACGCAGTATTTT. Its translation: CSVADRGPTDTQYF.

The chain is built from TRBV4-1 and TRBJ1-6; D is undetermined. The CDR3 runs 13 residues. Trimming pared 4 bases from V and 10 bases from J, leaving 11 bases between. CDR1 and CDR2 from the germline V gene are MGHRA and YSYEKL. The CDR3 here is CASSLLPSSPLHF. DNA for the CDR3: TGCGCCAGCAGCCTCCTTCCGTCCTCACCCCTCCACTTT.